Described below is a single T cell receptor (beta chain) sequence and its context. Its antigen is undetermined. The record originates from a study of T cell repertoires in cytomegalovirus infection. Study-wide results and caveats: Summed frequency of shared TCR beta families picked out CMV carriers who also had the relevant HLA.

CDR1 and CDR2 (germline): MNHGY, SAAAGT. Trimming stripped 2 bases from V and 7 bases from J, with 9 bases between. There are 14 residues in the CDR3. In TCRdb, the reads were re-called with MiXCR into one record per CDR3 protein. The sample holds more than 200,000 distinct CDR3 sequences, 9.1% seen once. This TCR was sampled from a human donor in good health (CMV status not recorded). Some clones in this sample may be carry-over from other donors' samples. The sample taken for sequencing was PBMCs. The rearrangement uses TRBV6-8 and TRBJ1-6; a weak D match, TRBD1 (5 bases). CDR3: CASSYLTDNSPLHF. In DNA, the CDR3 is TGTGCCAGCAGTTACCTGACAGACAATTCACCCCTCCACTTT.